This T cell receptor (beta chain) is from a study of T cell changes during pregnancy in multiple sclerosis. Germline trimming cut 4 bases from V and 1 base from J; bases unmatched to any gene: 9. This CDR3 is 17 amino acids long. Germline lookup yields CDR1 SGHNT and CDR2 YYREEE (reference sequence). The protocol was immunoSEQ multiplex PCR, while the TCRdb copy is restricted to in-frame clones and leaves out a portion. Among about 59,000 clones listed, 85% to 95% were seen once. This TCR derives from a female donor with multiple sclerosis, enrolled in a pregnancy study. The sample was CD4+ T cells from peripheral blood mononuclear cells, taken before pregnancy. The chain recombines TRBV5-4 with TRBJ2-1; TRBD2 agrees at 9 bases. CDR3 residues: CASSTPAGGTSYNEQFF. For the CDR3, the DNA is TGTGCCAGCAGCACGCCAGCGGGAGGAACATCCTACAATGAGCAGTTCTTC.